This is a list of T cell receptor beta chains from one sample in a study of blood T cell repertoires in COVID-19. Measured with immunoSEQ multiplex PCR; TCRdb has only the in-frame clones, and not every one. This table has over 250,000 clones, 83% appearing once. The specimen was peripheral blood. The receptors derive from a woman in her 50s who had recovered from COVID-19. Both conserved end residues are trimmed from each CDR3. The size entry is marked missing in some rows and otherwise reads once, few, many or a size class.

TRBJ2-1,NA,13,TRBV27,ASSPRQGSYNEQF
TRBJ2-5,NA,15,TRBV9,ASSVWSQAGPQETQY
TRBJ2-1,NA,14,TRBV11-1,ASSLSGTGGYNEQF
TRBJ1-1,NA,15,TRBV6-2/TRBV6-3,ASSYPIRGPSNTEAF
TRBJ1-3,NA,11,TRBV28,ASSSGGRNTIY
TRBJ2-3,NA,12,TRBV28,ASSSEQGADTQY
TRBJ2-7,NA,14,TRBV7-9,ASSLGLGLAAYEQY
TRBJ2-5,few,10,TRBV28,ASSEGSETQY
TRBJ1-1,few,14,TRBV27,ASSSYPGQVHTEAF
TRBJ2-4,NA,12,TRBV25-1,ASSHAAVVNIQY
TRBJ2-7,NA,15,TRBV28,ASSGEAGGAASYEQY
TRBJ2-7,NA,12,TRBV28,ASSSRRGLYEQY
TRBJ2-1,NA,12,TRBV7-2,ASSVAGGHNEQF
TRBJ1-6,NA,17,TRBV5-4,ASSLALTAGSSYNSPLH
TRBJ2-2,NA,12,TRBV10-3,AISESGETGELF
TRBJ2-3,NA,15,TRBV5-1,ASAWMGRELGTDTQY
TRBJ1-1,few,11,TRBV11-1,ASATGVNTEAF
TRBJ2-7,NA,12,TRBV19,ASSPRAGAYEQY
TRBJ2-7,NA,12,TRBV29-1,SVGKTSGRYEQY
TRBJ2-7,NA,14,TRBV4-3,ASSHAPPGGNYEQY
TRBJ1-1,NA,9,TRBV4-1,ASSRSNLAF
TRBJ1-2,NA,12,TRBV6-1,ASSEGQGAYGYT
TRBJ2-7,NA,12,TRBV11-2,ASSFSGSSYEQY
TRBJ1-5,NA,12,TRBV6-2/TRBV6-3,ASSRGQSNQPQH
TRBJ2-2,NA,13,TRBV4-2,ASSPPDRNTGELF
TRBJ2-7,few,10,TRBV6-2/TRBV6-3,ASSTDGVEQY
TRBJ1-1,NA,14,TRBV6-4,ASRASGGRLDTEAF
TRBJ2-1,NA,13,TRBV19,ASSIRGGTYNEQF
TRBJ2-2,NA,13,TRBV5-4,ASSLNSGDTGELF
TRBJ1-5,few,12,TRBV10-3,AISEWGSNQPQH
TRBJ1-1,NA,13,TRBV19,ASSSSGTENTEAF
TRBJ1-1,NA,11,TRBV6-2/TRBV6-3,ASSMRVGTEAF
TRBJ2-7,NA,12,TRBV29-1,SVAPGLSPYEQY
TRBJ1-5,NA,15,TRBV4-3,ASSLTTGPYSNQPQH
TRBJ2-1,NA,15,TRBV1,TSRQDRIAGPENEQF
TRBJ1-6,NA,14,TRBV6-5,ASSYSPGTGNSPLH
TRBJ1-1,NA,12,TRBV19,ASSIRQVPAGAF
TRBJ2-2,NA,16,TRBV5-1,ASSFPVAGTHNTGELF
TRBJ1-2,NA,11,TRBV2,ASSWTGGYGYT
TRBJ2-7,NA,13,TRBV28,ASSFGGTASYEQY
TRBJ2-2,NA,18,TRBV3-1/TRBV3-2,ASSPRGTSVLLLNTGELF
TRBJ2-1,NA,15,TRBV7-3,ASSQINTAGALHEQF
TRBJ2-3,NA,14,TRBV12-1,ASSPAYNRGTDTQY
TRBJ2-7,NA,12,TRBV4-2,ASSPQGSSYEQY
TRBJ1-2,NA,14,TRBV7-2,ASSSLGGGQNYGYT
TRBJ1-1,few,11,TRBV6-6,ASRADRGTEAF
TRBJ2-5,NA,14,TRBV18,ASSRQGAPGQETQY
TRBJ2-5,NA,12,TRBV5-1,ASSLPGGAETQY